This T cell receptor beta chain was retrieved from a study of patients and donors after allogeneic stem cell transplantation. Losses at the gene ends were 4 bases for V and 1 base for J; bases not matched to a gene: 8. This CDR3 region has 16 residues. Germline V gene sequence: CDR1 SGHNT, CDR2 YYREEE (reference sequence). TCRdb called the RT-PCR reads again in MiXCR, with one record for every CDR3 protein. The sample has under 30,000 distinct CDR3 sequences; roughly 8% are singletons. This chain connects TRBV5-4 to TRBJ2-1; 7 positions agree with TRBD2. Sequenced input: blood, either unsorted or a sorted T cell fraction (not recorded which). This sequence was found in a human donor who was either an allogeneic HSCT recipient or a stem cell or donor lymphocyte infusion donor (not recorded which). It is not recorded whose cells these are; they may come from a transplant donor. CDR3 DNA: TGTGCCAGCAGCCACTTTGGCGGGGGTTCCTACAATGAGCAGTTCTTC. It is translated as CASSHFGGGSYNEQFF.